The text below deals with one T cell receptor (beta chain). These data are taken from a study of immune evolution from preneoplasia to lung adenocarcinoma. This table comes from immunoSEQ multiplex PCR, and its TCRdb copy is limited to in-frame clones, with some not included. The sample gives approximately 8,600 clones, over 80% of which show up once; about 8.9% is in the top ten. The sample was FFPE minimally invasive lung adenocarcinoma tissue. This receptor was obtained from a donor older than 65 with lung adenocarcinoma.

As DNA, the CDR3 is TGTGCCTGGAGTGCTATGGACAGGGGATTCTATGGCTACACCTTC. Translation gives CAWSAMDRGFYGYTF. V gene TRBV30 combines with J gene TRBJ1-2; 9 nucleotides align to TRBD1. V was clipped by 1 base and J by 4 bases; unmatched bases: 7. The CDR3 totals 15 residues. CDR1 and CDR2 from the germline V gene are GTSNPN and SVGIG (reference sequence).